The 32 T cell receptor beta chains listed next were all sequenced from one sample in a study of regulatory T cells in long-lasting Graves disease (dated by TCRdb to the early 2020s). Preparation of the library involved multiplex PCR. Sequencer: Illumina HiSeq 4000. To build TCR beta libraries, CDR3 regions were amplified by Arm-PCR using iRepertoire HTBI primers. TCRdb reprocessing: public reads trimmed at Q25 with fastp, clones called with MiXCR, in-frame beta chains kept. Rows merge per CDR3 protein into single entries with the most common DNA and genes. Present in this sample are some 450,000 distinct CDR3 sequences, 23% of which were seen just once. The ten top clones hold roughly 26% of the sample. The intended sense of this specimen's time point label: persistent/refractory GD, antithyroid drugs over 5 years with positive TRAb. For both TCR sequencing and RNA sequencing, RNA was extracted from PBMCs in TRIzol.

The specimen comprised peripheral blood mononuclear cells (PBMCs), sampled when the disease was refractory, from a patient treated with antithyroid drugs. The receptors come from a female donor with Graves disease.

This clonotype was counted only a few times. V is TRBV6-5 and J is TRBJ2-2, with D maybe TRBD1 (6 bases). This CDR3 is built from 15 residues. The V gene lost 2 bases and the J gene lost 1 base, with 8 bases spanning the gap. Germline CDR1 reads MNHEY; CDR2 reads SVGAGI. As DNA, the CDR3 is TGTGCCAGCAGTTACGGACAGATGAACACCGGGGAGCTGTTTTTT. The encoded protein is CASSYGQMNTGELFF.

This clonotype was counted ten times or more. The chain combines TRBV28 with TRBJ2-5; 7 positions agree with TRBD2. Germline assignment: CDR1 MDHEN and CDR2 SYDVKM. There are 15 residues in the CDR3. V gave up 4 bases and J gave up 7 bases; unmatched junction bases: 12. The CDR3 DNA follows: TGTGCCAGCAGTTCCCTTTACAGGACTAGAGGGACCCAGTACTTC. Amino acids: CASSSLYRTRGTQYF.

The V call is TRBV2, the J call TRBJ2-3, with 9 bases lining up with TRBD2. Germline CDR1 SNHLY, CDR2 FYNNEI. V was clipped by 1 base and J by 0 bases; unmatched bases: 2. This CDR3 spans 16 amino acids. CDR3 protein: CASSEERGASTDTQYF. For the CDR3, the DNA is TGTGCCAGCAGTGAAGAGCGGGGGGCTAGCACAGATACGCAGTATTTT.

The rearrangement joins TRBV20-1 to TRBJ2-1; TRBD2 is a possible D gene (6 bases). V was shortened by 6 bases and J by 6 bases, with 15 bases between the two germline ends. This CDR3 has 13 amino acids. Looked up from germline, CDR1 is DFQATT and CDR2 is SNEGSKA (reference sequence). The CDR3 here is CSADRSAGNEQFF. CDR3 coding DNA: TGCAGTGCGGATCGCTCAGCGGGCAATGAGCAGTTCTTC.

The sample holds a few counts of this clonotype. The chain carries TRBV27 and TRBJ2-3, with 13 bases lining up with TRBD2. The CDR3 runs to 15 residues. After removal of 5 bases from V and 6 bases from J, the junction contained 5 bases not matched to a gene. Germline lookup yields CDR1 MNHEY and CDR2 SMNVEV (reference sequence). Written as DNA, the CDR3 is TGTGCCAGCAGTCTGACTAGCGGGAGGTCGGATACGCAGTATTTT. It encodes CASSLTSGRSDTQYF.

The rearrangement uses TRBV3-1 and TRBJ1-5; a possible D gene is TRBD1 (6 bases). V was clipped by 1 base and J by 3 bases, with 7 bases between them. The CDR3 runs 14 residues. Per germline, CDR1 LGHDT and CDR2 YNNKEL (reference sequence). The CDR3 here is CASSQGTVNQPQHF. The CDR3 nucleotides are TGTGCCAGCAGCCAAGGGACAGTCAATCAGCCCCAGCATTTT.

This clonotype came up many times. The chain recombines TRBV28 with TRBJ1-2; D remains ambiguous. Trimming removed 4 bases from V and 5 bases from J, with 8 bases in between. The CDR3 has 12 amino acids. The germline V gene encodes CDR1 MDHEN and CDR2 SYDVKM. The CDR3 nucleotides are TGTGCCAGCAGTTCAGTGAGTTATGGCTACACCTTC. Protein product: CASSSVSYGYTF.

V is TRBV27 and J is TRBJ2-2, with TRBD2 matching 8 bases. CDR3 length equals 17 residues. V gave up 1 base and J gave up 0 bases; unmatched junction bases: 4. The V gene's germline CDR1 is MNHEY and CDR2 SMNVEV (reference sequence). CDR3 residues: CASSLLSGRTNTGELFF. CDR3 bases: TGTGCCAGCAGTTTATTGAGCGGGAGAACGAACACCGGGGAGCTGTTTTTT.

Many counts were recorded for this clonotype. The chain is built from TRBV29-1 and TRBJ2-5, with 13 bases that match TRBD2. The CDR3 contains 15 residues. CDR1 is SQVTM, CDR2 ANQGSEA, per germline. After removal of 3 bases from V and 4 bases from J, the junction contained 5 bases not matched to a gene. This chain's CDR3 is CSVEMTSGRSETQYF. Written as DNA, the CDR3 is TGCAGCGTTGAGATGACTAGCGGGAGGTCAGAGACCCAGTACTTC.

The V gene is TRBV30, the J gene TRBJ2-7; 8 bases align to TRBD2. The CDR3 is made up of 15 amino acids. Germline V gives CDR1 GTSNPN, CDR2 SVGIG (reference sequence). J gave up 0 bases and V 0 bases, and 4 bases lay outside the gene matches. CDR3 sequence (DNA): TGTGCCTGGAGTGTCCCTAGCGGGCACTCCTACGAGCAGTACTTC. This translates into CAWSVPSGHSYEQYF.

This clonotype occurred a few times. This rearrangement joins TRBV9 to TRBJ2-5; 9 nucleotides match TRBD2. Germline V CDR1 and CDR2: SGDLS, YYNGEE. The V segment lost 0 bases and the J segment 5 bases; nucleotides outside the gene matches: 8. CDR3 size: 16 residues. This CDR3 reads CASSVASGNAGETQYF. As DNA, the CDR3 is TGTGCCAGCAGCGTAGCTAGCGGGAATGCAGGGGAGACCCAGTACTTC.

In this sample, this clonotype turned up many times. V gene TRBV3-1 combines with J gene TRBJ1-2, with no clear D. CDR1 and CDR2 (germline): LGHDT, YNNKEL (reference sequence). The CDR3 is 13 residues long. V lost 0 bases and J 7 bases, leaving 9 bases between the germline ends. The CDR3 region has the DNA TGTGCCAGCAGCCAAGAGGCCACCCGTGGCTACACCTTC. Translation: CASSQEATRGYTF.

This clonotype was counted a few times. The V and J genes are TRBV25-1 and TRBJ1-2; a weak D match, TRBD1 (6 bases). The V gene lost 0 bases and the J gene lost 4 bases, with 12 bases spanning the gap. CDR1 and CDR2 from the germline V gene are MGHDK and SYGVNS. The length of the CDR3 is 15 residues. The CDR3 bases are TGTGCCAGCAGTGAATACAGGGGAGGCGGCTATGGCTACACCTTC. Its translation is CASSEYRGGGYGYTF.

This clonotype was detected many times. This sequence joins TRBV20-1 and TRBJ2-5, with D possibly matching TRBD2 (5 bases). The germline CDR1 and CDR2 sequences are DFQATT and SNEGSKA (reference sequence). This CDR3 is 16 amino acids long. V was trimmed by 0 bases and J by 2 bases, leaving 16 bases between them. CDR3: CSARDRLRDRQETQYF. CDR3 nucleotide sequence: TGCAGTGCTAGAGATCGCCTCCGGGATCGGCAAGAGACCCAGTACTTC.

This rearrangement joins TRBV13 to TRBJ2-7; the match to TRBD2 covers 8 bases. The ends lost 6 bases at V and 2 bases at J; junction bases unmatched: 9. Germline lookup yields CDR1 PRHDT and CDR2 FYEKMQ (reference sequence). This CDR3 region has 15 residues. CDR3 DNA sequence: TGTGCCAGCAGTCCTGGGACTAGTTCCGCCTACGAGCAGTACTTC. It is translated as CASSPGTSSAYEQYF.

The gene calls are TRBV4-3 and TRBJ2-5; 7 bases fit TRBD2. Germline CDR1 and CDR2: LGHNA and YSLEER. The CDR3 has 16 residues. Trimming cost V 0 bases and J 1 base; bases outside gene matches: 5. Written as DNA, the CDR3 is TGCGCCAGCAGCCAAGATTGGAGCGGGGTCCAAGAGACCCAGTACTTC. Encoded protein: CASSQDWSGVQETQYF.

The chain links TRBV6-1 to TRBJ1-1; D is unresolved. The CDR3 is 15 residues long. CDR1 is MNHNS and CDR2 is SASEGT in the germline V gene. Deletions cut 6 bases from V and 1 base from J, with 15 bases between. CDR3: CASSYGLSGNTEAFF. In DNA form, the CDR3 reads TGTGCCAGCAGCTATGGCCTGTCTGGGAACACTGAAGCTTTCTTT.

This chain uses TRBV20-1 with TRBJ2-5; D ambiguous. The CDR3 runs to 10 residues. Trimming removed 3 bases from V and 7 bases from J, with 6 bases in between. CDR1 is DFQATT and CDR2 is SNEGSKA in the germline V gene (reference sequence). CDR3 coding DNA: TGCAGTGCTAGGTCTACGACCCAGTACTTC. It yields the protein CSARSTTQYF.

This clonotype was seen a handful of times. The gene calls are TRBV15 and TRBJ2-7; 10 bases map to TRBD2. The CDR3 sequence is 15 residues long. J lost 2 bases, V lost 5 bases, and 6 bases had no gene match. Looked up from germline, CDR1 is LNHNV and CDR2 is YYDKDF (reference sequence). CDR3 sequence reads: CATSSRTSGTYEQYF. CDR3 sequence (DNA): TGTGCCACCAGCTCTCGGACTAGCGGTACCTACGAGCAGTACTTC.

The gene calls are TRBV20-1 and TRBJ1-2; TRBD1 agrees at 9 bases. The V segment lost 1 base and the J segment 8 bases; nucleotides outside the gene matches: 2. Germline CDR1 reads DFQATT; CDR2 reads SNEGSKA (reference sequence). This CDR3 comprises 12 residues. Written as DNA, the CDR3 is TGCAGTGCTAGAGGGGACAGGGTCGGCTACACCTTC. Protein sequence: CSARGDRVGYTF.

This clonotype showed up just once. The chain carries TRBV7-2 and TRBJ1-2, with a tentative D call TRBD1 (5 bases). The CDR3 is 15 residues long. Germline V gene lookup returns CDR1 SGHTA and CDR2 FQGNSA. With 0 bases removed from V and 0 bases from J, the gap between germline ends came to 8 bases. The DNA for the CDR3 is TGTGCCAGCAGCTTAGCGCTGGGGGCTAACTATGGCTACACCTTC. As protein: CASSLALGANYGYTF.

The chain links TRBV18 to TRBJ2-1; the match to TRBD2 covers 10 bases. V was pared by 3 bases and J by 6 bases, with 5 bases of the junction left unmatched. This CDR3 contains 15 residues. CDR1 is KGHSH and CDR2 is LQKENI in the germline V gene. In nucleotides, the CDR3 is TGTGCCAGCTCACCGCTAGCGGGAGATGGCAATGAGCAGTTCTTC. Translation: CASSPLAGDGNEQFF.

Ten or more counts support this clonotype. This sequence joins TRBV3-1 and TRBJ1-5, with a possible D match to TRBD1 (6 bases). V dropped 4 bases and J dropped 6 bases, with 13 bases sitting between them. Germline V gene sequence: CDR1 LGHDT, CDR2 YNNKEL (reference sequence). CDR3 size: 14 residues. The CDR3 is CASSLGTGSQPQHF. CDR3 DNA sequence: TGTGCCAGCAGCCTAGGAACAGGGAGTCAGCCCCAGCATTTT.

This clonotype was observed at least ten times. The rearrangement uses TRBV12-3 or TRBV12-4 and TRBJ1-1; D is undetermined. The length of the CDR3 is 15 residues. Trimming shortened V by 5 bases and J by 5 bases, and 18 bases separated the two germline ends. CDR3 loop: CASSPALWQMTEAFF. DNA for the CDR3: TGTGCCAGCAGTCCCGCCCTGTGGCAGATGACTGAAGCTTTCTTT.

The sample holds a few counts of this clonotype. The CDR3 reads CASSPSGTNTEAFF. CDR3 DNA sequence: TGTGCCAGCAGCCCTTCAGGGACAAACACTGAAGCTTTCTTT. The chain joins TRBV9 to TRBJ1-1; D may be TRBD1 (6 bases). The CDR3 length is 14 residues. V lost 4 bases and J lost 2, with 12 bases in between. Germline V gives CDR1 SGDLS, CDR2 YYNGEE. Based on the CDR3 plus reference TRBV9 and TRBJ1-1, the full variable domain is DSGVTQTPKHLITATGQRVTLRCSPRSGDLSVYWYQQSLDQGLQFLIQYYNGEERAKGNILERFSAQQFPDLHSELNLSSLELGDSALYFCASSPSGTNTEAFFGQGTRLTVV.

This chain links TRBV9 with TRBJ2-7; the D gene could be TRBD1 or TRBD2 (6 bases each). Germline loops: CDR1 SGDLS, CDR2 YYNGEE. The germline V and J ends were trimmed by 0 bases and 3 bases, with 13 bases remaining between them. The CDR3 runs 15 residues. CDR3 nucleotide sequence: TGTGCCAGCAGCGTAGGGGGGGCGGAGATCTACGAGCAGTACTTC. Protein sequence: CASSVGGAEIYEQYF.

The V gene is TRBV12-3 or TRBV12-4, the J gene TRBJ2-7; the match to TRBD1 covers 7 bases. The CDR3 covers 15 residues. V was pared by 10 bases and J by 5 bases, with 17 bases of the junction left unmatched. The CDR3: CAISFSDRVPNEQYF. DNA of the CDR3: TGTGCCATCTCGTTTTCCGACAGGGTTCCTAACGAGCAGTACTTC.

The table lists this clonotype with many counts. V is TRBV20-1 and J is TRBJ2-7, with D perhaps TRBD2 (5 bases). From germline, CDR1 is DFQATT and CDR2 SNEGSKA (reference sequence). CDR3 length equals 15 residues. V lost 2 bases to trimming and J lost 0 bases, with 14 bases between them. The DNA for the CDR3 is TGCAGTGCTAGACCCCGGACCGGGAACTCCTACGAGCAGTACTTC. It codes for CSARPRTGNSYEQYF.

The chain employs TRBV11-2 and TRBJ2-7; D is unclear. Trimming stripped 5 bases from V and 3 bases from J, with 17 bases between. Per germline, CDR1 SGHAT and CDR2 FQNNGV. CDR3 length: 15 residues. The DNA for the CDR3 is TGTGCCAGCAGCCGAAGTAACAACCTGAACTACGAGCAGTACTTC. Translation gives CASSRSNNLNYEQYF.

This clonotype was found many times. This sequence joins TRBV28 and TRBJ1-5; D perhaps matches TRBD1 (5 bases). In germline, CDR1 is MDHEN, CDR2 SYDVKM. V was pared by 6 bases and J by 2 bases, with 14 bases between. The CDR3 sequence is 15 residues long. DNA of the CDR3: TGTGCCAGCAGCCCGGGGGGGAAGGGCAATCAGCCCCAGCATTTT. It codes for CASSPGGKGNQPQHF.

This chain joins TRBV19 and TRBJ1-1; D unresolved. There are 17 residues in the CDR3. Germline lookup yields CDR1 LNHDA and CDR2 SQIVND (reference sequence). V was pared by 3 bases and J by 4 bases, with 21 bases between. CDR3 in amino acids: CASSIFGPASLGTEAFF. DNA of the CDR3: TGTGCCAGTAGTATCTTTGGCCCGGCGTCCCTGGGCACTGAAGCTTTCTTT.

This clonotype has at least ten counts. The chain carries TRBV20-1 and TRBJ2-5; TRBD2 matches 9 bases. CDR1 and CDR2 (germline): DFQATT, SNEGSKA (reference sequence). This CDR3 has 13 amino acids. V dropped 6 bases and J dropped 4; count of bases not matched to a gene: 6. The CDR3 loop reads CSAGGLAPETQYF. CDR3 coding DNA: TGCAGTGCAGGGGGACTAGCCCCAGAGACCCAGTACTTC.